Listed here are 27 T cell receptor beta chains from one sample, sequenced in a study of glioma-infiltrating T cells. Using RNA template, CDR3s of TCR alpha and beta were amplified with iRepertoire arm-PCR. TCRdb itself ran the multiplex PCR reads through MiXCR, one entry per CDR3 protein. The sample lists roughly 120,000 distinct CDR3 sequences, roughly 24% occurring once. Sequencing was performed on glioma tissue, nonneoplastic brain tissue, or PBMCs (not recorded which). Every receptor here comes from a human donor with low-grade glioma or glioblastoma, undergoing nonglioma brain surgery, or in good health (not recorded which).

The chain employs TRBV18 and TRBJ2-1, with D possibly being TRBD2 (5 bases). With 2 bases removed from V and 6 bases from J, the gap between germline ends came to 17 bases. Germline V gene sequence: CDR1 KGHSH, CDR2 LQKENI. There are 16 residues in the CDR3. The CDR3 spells CASSPGTPRLFNEQFF. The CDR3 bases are TGTGCCAGCTCACCAGGCACTCCCCGACTATTCAATGAGCAGTTCTTC.

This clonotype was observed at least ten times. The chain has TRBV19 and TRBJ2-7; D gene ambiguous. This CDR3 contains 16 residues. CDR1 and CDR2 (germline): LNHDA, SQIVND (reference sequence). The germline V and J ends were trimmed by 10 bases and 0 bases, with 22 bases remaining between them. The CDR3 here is CATANSTFYPSYEQYF. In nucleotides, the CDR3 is TGTGCCACCGCTAATTCGACCTTCTACCCCTCCTACGAGCAGTACTTC.

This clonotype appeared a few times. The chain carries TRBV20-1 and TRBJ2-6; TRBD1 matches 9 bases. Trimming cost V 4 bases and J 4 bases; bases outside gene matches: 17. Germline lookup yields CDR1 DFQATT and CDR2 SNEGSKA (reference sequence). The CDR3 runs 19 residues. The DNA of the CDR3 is TGCAGTGCTAAAAACAACATACCGGGACAGGGATCCGGGGCCAACGTCCTGACTTTC. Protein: CSAKNNIPGQGSGANVLTF.

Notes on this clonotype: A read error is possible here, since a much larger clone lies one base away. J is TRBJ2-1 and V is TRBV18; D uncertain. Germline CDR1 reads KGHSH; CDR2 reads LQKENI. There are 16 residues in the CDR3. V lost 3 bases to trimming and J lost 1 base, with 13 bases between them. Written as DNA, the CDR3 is TGTGCCAGCTCACCCTATAGCTGGGTATCCTACAATGAGCAGTTCTTC. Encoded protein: CASSPYSWVSYNEQFF.

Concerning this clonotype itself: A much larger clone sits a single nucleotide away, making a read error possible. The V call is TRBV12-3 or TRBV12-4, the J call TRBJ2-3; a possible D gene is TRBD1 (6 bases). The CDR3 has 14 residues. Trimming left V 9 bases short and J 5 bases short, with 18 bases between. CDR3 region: CARGLTGLGDTQYF. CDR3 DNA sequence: TGTGCCAGAGGATTGACAGGCTTGGGAGATACGCAGTATTTT.

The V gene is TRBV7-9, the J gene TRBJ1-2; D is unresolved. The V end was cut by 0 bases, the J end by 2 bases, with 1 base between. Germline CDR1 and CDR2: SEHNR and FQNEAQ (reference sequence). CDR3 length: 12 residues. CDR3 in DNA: TGTGCCAGCAGCTTAGCCAACTATGGCTACACCTTC. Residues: CASSLANYGYTF.

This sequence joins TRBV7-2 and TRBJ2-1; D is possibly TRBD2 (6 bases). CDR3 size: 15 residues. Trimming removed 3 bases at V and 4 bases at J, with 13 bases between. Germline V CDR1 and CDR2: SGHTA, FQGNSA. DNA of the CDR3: TGTGCCAGCAGCTTGAGAAAGCGGGTGTACAATGAGCAGTTCTTC. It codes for CASSLRKRVYNEQFF.

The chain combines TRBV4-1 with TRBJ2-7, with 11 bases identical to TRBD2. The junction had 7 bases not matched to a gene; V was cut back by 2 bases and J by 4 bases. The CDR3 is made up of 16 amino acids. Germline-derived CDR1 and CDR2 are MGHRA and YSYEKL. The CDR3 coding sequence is TGCGCCAGCAGCCAAACAACTAGCGGGAGTTCTTACGAGCAGTACTTC. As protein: CASSQTTSGSSYEQYF.

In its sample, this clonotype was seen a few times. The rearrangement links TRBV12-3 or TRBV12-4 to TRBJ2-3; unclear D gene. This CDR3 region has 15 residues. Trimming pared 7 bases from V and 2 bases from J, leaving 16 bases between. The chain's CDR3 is CASTPELDLTDTQYF. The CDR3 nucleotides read TGTGCCAGCACCCCCGAATTGGACCTCACAGATACGCAGTATTTT.

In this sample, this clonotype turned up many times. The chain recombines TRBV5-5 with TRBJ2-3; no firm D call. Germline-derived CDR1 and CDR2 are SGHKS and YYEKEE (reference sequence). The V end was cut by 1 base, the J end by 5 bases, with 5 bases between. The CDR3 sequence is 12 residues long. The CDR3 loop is CASSLKRDTQYF. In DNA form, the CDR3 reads TGTGCCAGCAGCTTGAAGAGAGATACGCAGTATTTT.

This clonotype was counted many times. Here the CDR3 reads CASRDTGGFEEQFF. The CDR3 DNA sequence: TGTGCCAGCAGGGATACAGGGGGCTTCGAAGAGCAGTTCTTC. The chain is built from TRBV6-1 and TRBJ2-1, with 9 bases fitting TRBD1. V dropped 6 bases and J dropped 10; count of bases not matched to a gene: 10. CDR1 and CDR2 from the germline V gene are MNHNS and SASEGT. The CDR3 consists of 14 residues.

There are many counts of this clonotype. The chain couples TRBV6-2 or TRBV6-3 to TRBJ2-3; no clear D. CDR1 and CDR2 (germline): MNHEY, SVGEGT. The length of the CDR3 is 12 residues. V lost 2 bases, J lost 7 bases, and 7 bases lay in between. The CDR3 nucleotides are TGTGCCAGCAGTTACCCCGGATATACGCAGTATTTT. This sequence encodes CASSYPGYTQYF.

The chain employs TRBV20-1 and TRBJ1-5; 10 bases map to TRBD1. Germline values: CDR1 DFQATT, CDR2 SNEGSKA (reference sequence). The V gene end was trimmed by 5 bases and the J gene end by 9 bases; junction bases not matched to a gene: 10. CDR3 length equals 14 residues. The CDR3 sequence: CSASWGQGNRPQHF. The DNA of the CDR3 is TGCAGTGCTTCTTGGGGACAGGGGAACCGGCCCCAGCATTTT.

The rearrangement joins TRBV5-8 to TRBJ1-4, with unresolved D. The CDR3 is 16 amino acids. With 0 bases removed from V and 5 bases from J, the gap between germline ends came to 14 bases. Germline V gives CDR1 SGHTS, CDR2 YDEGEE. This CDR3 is CASSLGSVNGNEKLFF. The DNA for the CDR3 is TGTGCCAGCAGCTTGGGGAGTGTTAATGGGAATGAAAAACTGTTTTTT. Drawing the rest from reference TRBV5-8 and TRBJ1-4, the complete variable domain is EAGVTQSPTHLIKTRGQQATLRCSPISGHTSVYWYQQALGLGLQFLLWYDEGEERNRGNFPPRFSGRQFPNYSSELNVNALELEDSALYLCASSLGSVNGNEKLFFGSGTQLSVL.

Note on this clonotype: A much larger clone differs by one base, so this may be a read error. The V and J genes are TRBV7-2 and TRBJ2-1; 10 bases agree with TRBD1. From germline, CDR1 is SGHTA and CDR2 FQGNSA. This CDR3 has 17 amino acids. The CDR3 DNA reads TGTGCCAGCAGCTTAGTGGCTACTAGACAGGGGGCAAATGAGCGGTTCTTC. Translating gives CASSLVATRQGANERFF.

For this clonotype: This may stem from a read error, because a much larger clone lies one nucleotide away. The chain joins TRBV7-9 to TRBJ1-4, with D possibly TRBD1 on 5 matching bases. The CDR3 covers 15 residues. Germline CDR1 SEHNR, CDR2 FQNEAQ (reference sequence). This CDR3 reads CASRLVSGGREKLFF. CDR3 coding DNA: TGTGCCAGCCGCTTAGTGTCCGGGGGTAGGGAAAAACTGTTTTTT.

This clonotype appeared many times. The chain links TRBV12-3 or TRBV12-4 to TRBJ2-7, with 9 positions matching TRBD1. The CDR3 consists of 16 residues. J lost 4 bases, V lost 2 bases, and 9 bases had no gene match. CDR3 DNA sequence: TGTGCCAGCAGTTTATGGGTTACAGGGGGCTCGTACGAGCAGTACTTC. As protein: CASSLWVTGGSYEQYF.

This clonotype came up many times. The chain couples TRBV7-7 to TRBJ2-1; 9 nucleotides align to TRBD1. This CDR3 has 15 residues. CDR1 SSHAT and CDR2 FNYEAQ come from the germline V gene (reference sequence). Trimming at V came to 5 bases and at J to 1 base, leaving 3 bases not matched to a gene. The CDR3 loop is CASSPGQGSYNEQFF. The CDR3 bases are TGTGCCAGCAGCCCTGGACAGGGGTCCTACAATGAGCAGTTCTTC.

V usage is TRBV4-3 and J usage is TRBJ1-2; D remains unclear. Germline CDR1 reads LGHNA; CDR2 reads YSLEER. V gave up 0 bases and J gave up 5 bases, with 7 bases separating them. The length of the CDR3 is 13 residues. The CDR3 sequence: CASSQEAAYGYTF. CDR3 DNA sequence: TGCGCCAGCAGCCAAGAGGCCGCGTATGGCTACACCTTC.

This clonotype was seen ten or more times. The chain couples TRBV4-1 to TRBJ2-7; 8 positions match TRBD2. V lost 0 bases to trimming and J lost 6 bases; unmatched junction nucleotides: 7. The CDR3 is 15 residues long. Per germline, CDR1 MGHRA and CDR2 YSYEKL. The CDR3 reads CASSQDTSGSFEQYF. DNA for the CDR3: TGCGCCAGCAGCCAAGATACAAGCGGGAGTTTCGAGCAGTACTTC.

The CDR3 loop reads CAWTGGWEQYF. The DNA of the CDR3 is TGTGCCTGGACAGGGGGCTGGGAGCAGTACTTC. The chain couples TRBV30 to TRBJ2-7; 8 nucleotides match TRBD1. Trimming took 4 bases from V and 7 from J; bases not matched to a gene: 3. CDR3 length: 11 amino acids. The germline gives CDR1 GTSNPN, CDR2 SVGIG (reference sequence).

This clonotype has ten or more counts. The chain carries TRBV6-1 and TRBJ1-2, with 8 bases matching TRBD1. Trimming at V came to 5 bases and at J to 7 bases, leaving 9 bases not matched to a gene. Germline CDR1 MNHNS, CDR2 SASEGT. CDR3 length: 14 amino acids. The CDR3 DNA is TGTGCCAGCAGTTTACAGGGGGGAGGAGGTGGCTACACCTTC. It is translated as CASSLQGGGGGYTF.

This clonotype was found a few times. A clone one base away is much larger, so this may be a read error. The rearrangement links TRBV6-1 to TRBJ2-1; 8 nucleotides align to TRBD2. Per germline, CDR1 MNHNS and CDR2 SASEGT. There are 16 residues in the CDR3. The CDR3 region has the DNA TGTACCAGCAGAGTCGCTCGGACTAGCTTCTACAATGAGCAGTTCTTC. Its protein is CTSRVARTSFYNEQFF.

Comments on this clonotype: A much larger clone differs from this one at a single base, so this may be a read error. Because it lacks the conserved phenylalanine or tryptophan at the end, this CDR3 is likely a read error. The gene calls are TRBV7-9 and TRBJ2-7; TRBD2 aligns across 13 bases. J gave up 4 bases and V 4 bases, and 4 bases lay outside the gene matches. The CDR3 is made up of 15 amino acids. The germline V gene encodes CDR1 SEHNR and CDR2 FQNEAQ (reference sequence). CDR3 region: CASSSWTSGSYEQYL. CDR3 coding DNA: TGTGCCAGCAGCTCATGGACTAGCGGGAGTTACGAGCAGTACCTC.

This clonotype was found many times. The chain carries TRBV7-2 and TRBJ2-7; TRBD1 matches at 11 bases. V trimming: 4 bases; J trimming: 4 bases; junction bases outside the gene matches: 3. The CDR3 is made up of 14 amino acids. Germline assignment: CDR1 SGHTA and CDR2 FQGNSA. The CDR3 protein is CASSSRDRGYEQYF. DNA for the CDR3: TGTGCCAGCAGCTCCCGGGACAGGGGGTACGAGCAGTACTTC.

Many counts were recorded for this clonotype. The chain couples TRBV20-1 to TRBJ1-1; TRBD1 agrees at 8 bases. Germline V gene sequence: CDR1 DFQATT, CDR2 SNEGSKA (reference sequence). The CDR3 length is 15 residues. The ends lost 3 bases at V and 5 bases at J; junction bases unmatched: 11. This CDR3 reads CSASRAGGAETEAFF. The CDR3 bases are TGCAGTGCTAGCAGGGCAGGGGGCGCGGAGACTGAAGCTTTCTTT.

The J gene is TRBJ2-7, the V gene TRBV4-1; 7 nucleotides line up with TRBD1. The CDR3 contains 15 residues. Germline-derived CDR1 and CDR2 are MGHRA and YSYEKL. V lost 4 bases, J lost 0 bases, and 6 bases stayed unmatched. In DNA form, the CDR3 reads TGCGCCAGCAGCCCCCTGACAGGGAGCTCCTACGAGCAGTACTTC. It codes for CASSPLTGSSYEQYF.